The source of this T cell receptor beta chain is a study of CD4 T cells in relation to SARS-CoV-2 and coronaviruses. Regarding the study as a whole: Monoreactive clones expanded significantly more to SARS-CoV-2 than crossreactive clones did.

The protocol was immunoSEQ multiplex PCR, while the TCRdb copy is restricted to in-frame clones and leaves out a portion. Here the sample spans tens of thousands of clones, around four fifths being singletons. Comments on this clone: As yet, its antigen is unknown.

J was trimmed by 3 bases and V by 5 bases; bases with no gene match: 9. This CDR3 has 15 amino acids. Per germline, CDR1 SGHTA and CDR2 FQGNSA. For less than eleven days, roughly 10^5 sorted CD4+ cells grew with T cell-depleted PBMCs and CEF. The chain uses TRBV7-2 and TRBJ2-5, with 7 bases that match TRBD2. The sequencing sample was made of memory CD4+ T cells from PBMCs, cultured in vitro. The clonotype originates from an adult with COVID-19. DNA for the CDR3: TGTGCCAGCAGCACCCGAGGGACTACTGAAGAGACCCAGTACTTC. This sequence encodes CASSTRGTTEETQYF. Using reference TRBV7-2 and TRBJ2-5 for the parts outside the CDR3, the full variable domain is GAGVSQSPSNKVTEKGKDVELRCDPISGHTALYWYRQSLGQGLEFLIYFQGNSAPDKSGLPSDRFSAERTGGSVSTLTIQRTQQEDSAVYLCASSTRGTTEETQYFGPGTRLLVL.